This T cell receptor (beta chain) was captured in a study of PD-1 blockade in mismatch repair-deficient tumors. Study details: Enrolled about 2013-2016, patients had progressing, pretreated mismatch repair-deficient cancers of over nine types.

This table comes from immunoSEQ multiplex PCR, and its TCRdb copy is limited to in-frame clones, with some not included. The data contain about 110,000 clones, over 60% of them singletons. The table lists this clone with a few counts. No antigen is known for it. All patients were mismatch repair deficient, assessed by either PCR or immunohistochemistry. TCR sequencing covered a few patients who responded to pembrolizumab. Trimming stripped 5 bases from V and 3 bases from J, with 19 bases between. This CDR3 region has 16 residues. The germline CDR1 and CDR2 sequences are ENHRY and SYGVKD. The study, taken as a whole, reports: After pembrolizumab, tumor-resident clones rose rapidly, then generally contracted before radiologic responses.

This clonotype was obtained from an adult with mismatch repair-deficient cancer. V usage is TRBV10-3 and J usage is TRBJ1-1; the D gene is possibly TRBD1 (6 bases). This specimen consisted of peripheral blood, obtained 60 weeks after starting pembrolizumab. The chain's CDR3 is CAISRSGALPDTEAFF. The CDR3 DNA sequence: TGTGCCATCAGTAGATCAGGGGCTTTACCGGACACTGAAGCTTTCTTT.